This entry features one T cell receptor beta chain sequence. The V segment lost 3 bases and the J segment 5 bases; nucleotides outside the gene matches: 6. CDR1 is SGDLS, CDR2 YYNGEE, per germline. The CDR3 runs 14 residues. These data originate in a study of blood T cell repertoires in COVID-19. Looking at the study overall: PBMCs, B-cell-depleted T cells, or T cells were the source of the cDNA or gDNA that made up the material.

Authors' data handling: Cell counts per sample came from amplifying reference gene primers. Libraries were prepared by immunoSEQ multiplex PCR; TCRdb keeps only in-frame clonotypes and omits some of them. V and J calls and clone size come straight from that table; D and trimming were deduced from the DNA. The sample has roughly 280,000 clones; around 91% are singletons. This receptor was identified in a woman in her late teens or twenties who had recovered from COVID-19. The genes are TRBV9 and TRBJ1-1; 8 bases fit TRBD1. Source material: PBMCs or T cells enriched from blood (not recorded which). The CDR3 protein is CASSARGRETEAFF. Written as DNA, the CDR3 is TGTGCCAGCAGCGCCAGGGGGCGCGAGACTGAAGCTTTCTTT.